This T cell receptor beta chain was sequenced in a study of shared clonotypes between healthy human individuals. Study overall: Sampling drew on donors who were a couple of women and a few men aged 18 to 49.

Germline values: CDR1 LNHNV, CDR2 YYDKDF (reference sequence). There are 15 residues in the CDR3. V lost 6 bases, J lost 0 bases, and 3 bases stayed unmatched. Every immunoSEQ plate was one replicate of a subset's evenly spread DNA. TCRdb's copy holds only in-frame clones and misses some; the assay was immunoSEQ multiplex PCR. Counted here are around 500,000 clones, 75% to 85% occurring once; the ten biggest clones make up around 14%. Points on this clone: Its antigen is unknown.

Broader study findings: It was the few donors that limited the genetic and exposure-history diversity represented. Blood was the only sampled material, and tissue repertoires likely differ.

The sample was PBMCs. The chain links TRBV15 to TRBJ2-1; 9 bases match TRBD1. This clonotype was obtained from a woman aged 40 to 50 in good health. Some clones in this sample may be carry-over from other donors' samples. The CDR3 region has the DNA TGTGCCACCAGGGAACAGGGGGCCTCCTACAATGAGCAGTTCTTC. It translates to CATREQGASYNEQFF.